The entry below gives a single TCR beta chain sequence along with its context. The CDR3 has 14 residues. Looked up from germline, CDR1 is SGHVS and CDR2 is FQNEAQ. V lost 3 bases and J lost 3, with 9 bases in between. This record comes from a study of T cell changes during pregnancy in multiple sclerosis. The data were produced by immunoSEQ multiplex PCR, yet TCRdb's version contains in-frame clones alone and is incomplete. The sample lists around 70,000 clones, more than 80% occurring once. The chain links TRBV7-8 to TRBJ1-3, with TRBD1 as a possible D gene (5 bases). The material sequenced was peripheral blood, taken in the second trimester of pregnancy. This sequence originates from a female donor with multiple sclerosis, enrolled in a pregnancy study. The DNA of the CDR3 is TGTGCCAGCAGCTTCAGGGCGAATGGAAACACCATATATTTT. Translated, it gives CASSFRANGNTIYF.